Shown below are 15 T cell receptor beta chains from a single sample sequenced in a study of post-analysis software for immune sequencing data (dated by TCRdb to about 2015). Libraries came from PCR. For sequencing, an Illumina HiSeq 2500 was employed. Unique molecular identifiers were incorporated into TCR beta cDNA libraries to reduce PCR and sequencing biases. TCRdb's own reprocessing of the public reads used fastp at Q25 and MiXCR and kept productive beta chains. A single entry per CDR3 protein holds the most common genes and DNA from its merged rows. In all, the sample holds around 770,000 distinct CDR3 sequences, and about 45% of those were seen once. The top ten clonotypes cover 4.9% of the sample. Their antigens remain unidentified. The investigation overall reported the following: Four to six TRBV segments, including TRBV5-6, TRBV5-1 and TRBV20-1, were significantly more frequent in patients than controls.

The material sequenced was blood. The receptors come from a girl aged 10-17 years with multiple sclerosis.

This chain links TRBV4-3 with TRBJ1-1; D gene ambiguous. Trimming removed 2 bases from V and 2 bases from J, with 12 bases in between. The CDR3 runs to 15 residues. CDR1 and CDR2 (germline): LGHNA, YSLEER. CDR3 nucleotides: TGCGCCAGCAGCCAAAACCGGGAGGTAAACACTGAAGCTTTCTTT. It yields the protein CASSQNREVNTEAFF.

The rearrangement joins TRBV27 to TRBJ2-7, with 7 bases matching TRBD1. J was trimmed by 6 bases and V by 2 bases; bases with no gene match: 16. This CDR3 region has 17 residues. Germline V gene sequence: CDR1 MNHEY, CDR2 SMNVEV (reference sequence). CDR3 nucleotide sequence: TGTGCCAGCAGTTTAAGCCCTAGGGGGCCCCTTTACGGCGAGCAGTACTTC. This codes for CASSLSPRGPLYGEQYF.

This clonotype occurred a few times. The chain uses TRBV4-3 and TRBJ1-6; D is possibly TRBD1 (5 bases). The CDR3 consists of 16 residues. In germline, CDR1 is LGHNA, CDR2 YSLEER. V shed 1 base and J shed 10 bases, with 17 bases lying between them. The CDR3 reads CASSQVAGTGWSPLHF. CDR3 in DNA: TGCGCCAGCAGCCAAGTAGCCGGGACCGGCTGGTCACCCCTCCACTTT.

As for this clonotype: One end of the junction fails to match germline, which may point to a read error. V and J are TRBV2 and TRBJ2-5; D is uncertain. The V gene's germline CDR1 is SNHLY and CDR2 FYNNEI. The CDR3 is 11 residues long. The CDR3 DNA is TGTGCCAACAGTGTAGTAGATGAGCAGTACTTC. This encodes CANSVVDEQYF.

CDR3 DNA: TGTGCCACCAGTGATGTGGACAGGATAAACAATGAGCAGTTCTTC. This gives the protein CATSDVDRINNEQFF. The J gene is TRBJ2-1, the V gene TRBV24-1; TRBD1 matches at 7 bases. Germline CDR1 and CDR2: KGHDR and SFDVKD. The trim removed 3 bases at V and 5 bases at J, leaving 6 bases unmatched. The CDR3 has 15 amino acids.

The chain recombines TRBV27 with TRBJ2-7, with D tentatively TRBD2 (7 bases). Trimming took 6 bases from V and 3 from J, leaving 15 bases between them. Germline-derived CDR1 and CDR2 are MNHEY and SMNVEV (reference sequence). The CDR3 runs 14 residues. The CDR3, as DNA: TGTGCCAGCAGCATAGGAGGGGGGGGCTACGAGCAGTACTTC. It encodes CASSIGGGGYEQYF.

This chain links TRBV19 with TRBJ2-7; TRBD2 matches 8 bases. CDR1 and CDR2 from the germline V gene are LNHDA and SQIVND (reference sequence). This CDR3 spans 13 amino acids. J gave up 3 bases and V 3 bases, and 1 base lay outside the gene matches. In DNA, the CDR3 is TGTGCCAGTAGTATGGGACTAGTCTACGAGCAGTACTTC. Translating it yields CASSMGLVYEQYF.

V gene TRBV20-1 combines with J gene TRBJ2-1, with 12 positions matching TRBD2. Germline assignment: CDR1 DFQATT and CDR2 SNEGSKA (reference sequence). V gave up 1 base and J gave up 6 bases; unmatched junction bases: 4. This CDR3 comprises 15 residues. The DNA of the CDR3 is TGCAGTGCTAGAGGACTAGCGGGAGTGAGCAATGAGCAGTTCTTC. Its protein product is CSARGLAGVSNEQFF.

The chain uses TRBV3-1 and TRBJ2-6; tentative D call: TRBD2 (6 bases). Germline V gene lookup returns CDR1 LGHDT and CDR2 YNNKEL (reference sequence). The CDR3 is 17 residues long. Trimming left V 0 bases short and J 2 bases short, with 11 bases between. CDR3 sequence reads: CASSQDAAGPGANVLTF. The CDR3 nucleotides are TGTGCCAGCAGCCAAGATGCGGCGGGGCCTGGGGCCAACGTCCTGACTTTC.

This sequence joins TRBV7-8 and TRBJ1-5; weak D call: TRBD1 (6 bases). Germline-derived CDR1 and CDR2 are SGHVS and FQNEAQ. Trimming removed 5 bases at V and 6 bases at J, with 17 bases between. CDR3 length equals 15 residues. The CDR3 coding sequence is TGTGCCAGCAGCCCCCGGGACATGGCGACTCAGCCCCAGCATTTT. Translating gives CASSPRDMATQPQHF.

J is TRBJ1-5 and V is TRBV6-5; no firm D call. This CDR3 is built from 14 residues. The V end lost 6 bases, the J end lost 5 bases, and 14 bases lay between the germline ends. CDR1 and CDR2 (germline): MNHEY, SVGAGI. CDR3 nucleotide sequence: TGTGCCAGCAGACTGGACTGGAGAGATCAGCCCCAGCATTTT. It encodes CASRLDWRDQPQHF.

The V call is TRBV24-1, the J call TRBJ2-7; D ambiguous. V shed 4 bases and J shed 0 bases, with 6 bases lying between them. This CDR3 spans 13 amino acids. Germline V CDR1 and CDR2: KGHDR, SFDVKD. CDR3 nucleotide sequence: TGTGCCACCAGTGACTCGAACTCCTACGAGCAGTACTTC. It translates to CATSDSNSYEQYF.

V is TRBV15 and J is TRBJ2-3, with 10 bases that match TRBD2. V was clipped by 6 bases and J by 1 base; unmatched bases: 4. The CDR3 length is 15 residues. Looked up from germline, CDR1 is LNHNV and CDR2 is YYDKDF (reference sequence). DNA of the CDR3: TGTGCCACCAGGAAGCGGGAGGGCCGCACAGATACGCAGTATTTT. It encodes CATRKREGRTDTQYF.

The V call is TRBV12-3 or TRBV12-4, the J call TRBJ1-2; D is perhaps TRBD1 (6 bases). The V end lost 5 bases, the J end lost 3 bases, and 10 bases lay between the germline ends. There are 13 residues in the CDR3. In nucleotides, the CDR3 is TGTGCCAGCAGTCAACAGGGCGACTATGGCTACACCTTC. It yields the protein CASSQQGDYGYTF.

This chain connects TRBV20-1 to TRBJ2-7, with D hard to call. Trimming left V 3 bases short and J 0 bases short, with 3 bases between. Germline CDR1 is DFQATT and CDR2 is SNEGSKA (reference sequence). This CDR3 contains 11 residues. CDR3 DNA: TGCAGTGCTAGGCACTCCTACGAGCAGTACTTC. This gives the protein CSARHSYEQYF.